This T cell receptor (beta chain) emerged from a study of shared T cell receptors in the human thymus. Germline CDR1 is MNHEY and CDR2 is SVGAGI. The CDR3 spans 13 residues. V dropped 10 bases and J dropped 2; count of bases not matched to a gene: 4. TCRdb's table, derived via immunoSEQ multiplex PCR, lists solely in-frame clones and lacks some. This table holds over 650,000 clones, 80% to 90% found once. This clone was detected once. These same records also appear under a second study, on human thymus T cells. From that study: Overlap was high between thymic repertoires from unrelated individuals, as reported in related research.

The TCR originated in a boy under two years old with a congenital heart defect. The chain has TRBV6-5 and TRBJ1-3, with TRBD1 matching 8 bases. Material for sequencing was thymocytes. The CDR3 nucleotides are TGTGCCACCACGGACAGGGCTGGAAACACCATATATTTT. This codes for CATTDRAGNTIYF.